This TCR beta chain was observed in a study of blood T cell repertoires in COVID-19. Study members were between 18 and 89 years old and lived in approximately 25 US regions. Original processing methods: Amplified reference gene primers provided the basis for estimating nucleated cell counts. Clones were sequenced by immunoSEQ multiplex PCR, and TCRdb holds only the in-frame ones, with some missing. V, J and clone size are those of that table, while D and trimming were read from the DNA. The sample consists of about 300,000 clones, roughly 85% of them appearing once. Per the germline V gene, CDR1 is SGHRS and CDR2 is YFSETQ. The length of the CDR3 is 16 residues. The ends lost 4 bases at V and 6 bases at J; junction bases unmatched: 10.

The TCR sequence derives from a woman aged 25 to 39 who had been exposed to COVID-19. The V call is TRBV5-1, the J call TRBJ1-6; 7 bases match TRBD1. Sequenced sample: PBMCs or T cells enriched from blood (not recorded which). Written as DNA, the CDR3 is TGCGCCAGCAGCCCGGCCCGACAGGGTAGTAATTCACCCCTCCACTTT. The encoded protein is CASSPARQGSNSPLHF.